The entry below gives a single T cell receptor (beta chain) sequence along with its context. V dropped 4 bases and J dropped 1 base, with 9 bases sitting between them. This CDR3 has 14 residues. The germline gives CDR1 SGHRS, CDR2 YFSETQ. The table came from immunoSEQ multiplex PCR; TCRdb's copy has only in-frame clones and leaves some out. The table lists about 110,000 clones, approximately 87% of them singletons. This entry is derived from a study of control samples from healthy donors and cancer patients. This chain links TRBV5-1 with TRBJ1-5; maybe TRBD1 (6 bases). This TCR was recovered from a woman between 55 and 75 years old with lung cancer. Sequencing was performed on PBMCs. For the CDR3, the DNA is TGCGCCAGCAGCCCGGACAGCAGCAATCAGCCCCAGCATTTT. Translated, it gives CASSPDSSNQPQHF.